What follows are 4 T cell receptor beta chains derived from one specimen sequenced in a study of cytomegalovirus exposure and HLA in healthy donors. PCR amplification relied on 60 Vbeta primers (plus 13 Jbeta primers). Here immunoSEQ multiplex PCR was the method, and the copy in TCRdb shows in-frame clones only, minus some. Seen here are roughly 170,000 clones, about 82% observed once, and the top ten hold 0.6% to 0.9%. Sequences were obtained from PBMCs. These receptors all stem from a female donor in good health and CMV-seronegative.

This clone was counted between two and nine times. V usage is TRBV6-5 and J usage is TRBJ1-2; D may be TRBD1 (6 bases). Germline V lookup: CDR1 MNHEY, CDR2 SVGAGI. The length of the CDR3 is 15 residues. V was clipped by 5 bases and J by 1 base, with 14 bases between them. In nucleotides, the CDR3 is TGTGCCAGCAGTCGTTTCCAGGGGTTTAACTATGGCTACACCTTC. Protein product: CASSRFQGFNYGYTF.

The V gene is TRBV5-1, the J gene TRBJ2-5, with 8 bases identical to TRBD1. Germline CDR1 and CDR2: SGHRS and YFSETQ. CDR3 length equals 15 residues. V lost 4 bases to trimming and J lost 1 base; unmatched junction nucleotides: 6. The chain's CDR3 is CASSVDTGGQETQYF. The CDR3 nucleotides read TGCGCCAGCAGCGTGGACACAGGGGGCCAAGAGACCCAGTACTTC.

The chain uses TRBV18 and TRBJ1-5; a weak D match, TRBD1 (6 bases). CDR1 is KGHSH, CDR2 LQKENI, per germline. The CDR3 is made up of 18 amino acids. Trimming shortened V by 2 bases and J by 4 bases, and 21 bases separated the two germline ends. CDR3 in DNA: TGTGCCAGCTCACCAAGAGTGGCAGGGGAGAAGAGGAATCAGCCCCAGCATTTT. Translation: CASSPRVAGEKRNQPQHF.

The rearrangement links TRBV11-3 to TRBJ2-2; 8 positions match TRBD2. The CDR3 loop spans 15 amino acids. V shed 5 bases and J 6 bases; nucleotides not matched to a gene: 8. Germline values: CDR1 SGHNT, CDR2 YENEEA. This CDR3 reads CASSKAGTSSGELFF. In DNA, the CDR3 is TGTGCCAGCAGCAAAGCAGGGACTAGTTCCGGGGAGCTGTTTTTT.